The 22 T cell receptor beta chains below come from one sample, sequenced in a study of blood T cell repertoires in COVID-19. Generated by immunoSEQ multiplex PCR, the TCRdb table keeps only in-frame clones and is missing some. The sample contains some 240,000 clones, 84% of which appear only once. The sequenced sample was PBMCs or T cells enriched from blood (not recorded which). The receptors were sampled from a man aged 50 or older who had recovered from COVID-19.

The chain carries TRBV4-3 and TRBJ2-3; TRBD1 matches 9 bases. CDR1 is LGHNA, CDR2 YSLEER, per germline. J lost 1 base, V lost 5 bases, and 7 bases had no gene match. CDR3 length equals 16 residues. The CDR3 protein is CASSTGGGWGTDTQYF. The CDR3, as DNA: TGCGCCAGCAGCACAGGGGGCGGATGGGGCACAGATACGCAGTATTTT.

The CDR3 sequence: CASSFVSGRVSYNEQFF. CDR3 DNA: TGTGCCAGCAGTTTTGTTAGCGGGAGGGTATCCTACAATGAGCAGTTCTTC. The V call is TRBV28, the J call TRBJ2-1; 11 nucleotides align to TRBD2. The CDR3 is 17 amino acids. V was clipped by 3 bases and J by 1 base; unmatched bases: 5. Germline lookup yields CDR1 MDHEN and CDR2 SYDVKM.

This clone was seen once. The V call is TRBV12-3 or TRBV12-4, the J call TRBJ2-3; D perhaps matches TRBD2 (6 bases). There are 11 residues in the CDR3. V gave up 8 bases and J gave up 8 bases, with 11 bases separating them. The CDR3 bases are TGTGCCAGCTCCACTAGCACTACGCAGTATTTT. It encodes CASSTSTTQYF.

CDR3 residues: CASSQASSSSQFF. In DNA, the CDR3 is TGCGCCAGCAGCCAAGCTTCTAGCAGCTCGCAGTTCTTC. The chain is built from TRBV4-3 and TRBJ2-1, with D possibly matching TRBD2 (5 bases). Per germline, CDR1 LGHNA and CDR2 YSLEER. V was trimmed by 1 base and J by 12 bases, leaving 13 bases between them. The CDR3 is 13 residues long.

The chain uses TRBV25-1 and TRBJ1-1, with D tentatively TRBD1 (5 bases). Trimming left V 7 bases short and J 7 bases short, with 16 bases between. There are 13 residues in the CDR3. In germline, CDR1 is MGHDK, CDR2 SYGVNS. The CDR3 is CASKPQGLFEAFF. The DNA for the CDR3 is TGTGCCAGCAAACCCCAGGGTCTTTTTGAAGCTTTCTTT.

The chain couples TRBV7-3 to TRBJ2-3; 7 bases are shared with TRBD1. The CDR3 is made up of 15 amino acids. The junction had 7 bases not matched to a gene; V was cut back by 5 bases and J by 2 bases. Germline V gene lookup returns CDR1 SGHTA and CDR2 FQGTGA. The CDR3 sequence: CASSKDRTHTDTQYF. In DNA, the CDR3 is TGTGCCAGCAGCAAGGACAGGACCCACACAGATACGCAGTATTTT.

V is TRBV6-5 and J is TRBJ1-2; 12 bases are a match to TRBD1. The CDR3 has 15 residues. V was clipped by 6 bases and J by 7 bases; unmatched bases: 9. Germline loops: CDR1 MNHEY, CDR2 SVGAGI. In nucleotides, the CDR3 is TGTGCCAGCAGATCCTGGGGACAGGGGGCTGTTGGCTACACCTTC. This codes for CASRSWGQGAVGYTF.

The chain links TRBV19 to TRBJ1-2; D not resolved. Germline V lookup: CDR1 LNHDA, CDR2 SQIVND (reference sequence). The CDR3 sequence is 15 residues long. Trimming stripped 8 bases from V and 0 bases from J, with 16 bases between. CDR3 in amino acids: CASQRTINTNYGYTF. The CDR3 nucleotides read TGTGCCAGTCAACGCACTATAAATACTAACTATGGCTACACCTTC.

This clone turned up a few times. V usage is TRBV20-1 and J usage is TRBJ2-7, with a weak D call TRBD2 (5 bases). Germline assignment: CDR1 DFQATT and CDR2 SNEGSKA (reference sequence). The CDR3 consists of 10 residues. V lost 3 bases, J lost 9 bases, and 9 bases lay in between. The CDR3 DNA follows: TGCAGTGCTAGTAGCGAGGTGCAGTACTTC. It specifies CSASSEVQYF.

This sequence joins TRBV27 and TRBJ2-1; D is perhaps TRBD2 (6 bases). Germline CDR1 reads MNHEY; CDR2 reads SMNVEV (reference sequence). The V end was cut by 6 bases, the J end by 1 base, with 16 bases between. There are 16 residues in the CDR3. CDR3 region: CASSPPRRVSYNEQFF. The CDR3 nucleotides read TGTGCCAGCAGCCCTCCCAGGAGGGTTTCCTACAATGAGCAGTTCTTC.

This chain joins TRBV12-3 or TRBV12-4 and TRBJ1-1; 8 bases match TRBD1. CDR3 size: 13 residues. With 5 bases clipped from V and 8 bases from J, the junction kept 7 bases outside the gene matches. The CDR3 bases are TGTGCCAGCAGTCGCCGACAGGGGACGGAAGCTTTCTTT. Its protein is CASSRRQGTEAFF.

The chain joins TRBV5-5 to TRBJ1-1; 10 bases line up with TRBD1. With V trimmed by 5 bases and J by 5 bases, 6 bases remained unmatched. The length of the CDR3 is 14 residues. From germline, CDR1 is SGHKS and CDR2 YYEKEE (reference sequence). The CDR3 region has the DNA TGTGCCAGCAGTCCCGACAGGGGGCGAACTGAAGCTTTCTTT. Protein sequence: CASSPDRGRTEAFF.

The chain employs TRBV29-1 and TRBJ1-5, with D perhaps matching TRBD1 (6 bases). CDR1 is SQVTM, CDR2 ANQGSEA, per germline. This CDR3 has 13 residues. Trimming took 7 bases from V and 0 from J, leaving 10 bases between them. DNA of the CDR3: TGCAGCGCAGGGGTAGGTAGCAATCAGCCCCAGCATTTT. It is translated as CSAGVGSNQPQHF.

This clone has a handful of counts. The chain combines TRBV10-2 with TRBJ2-2; TRBD1 aligns across 9 bases. The CDR3 is made up of 16 amino acids. The germline V gene encodes CDR1 WSHSY and CDR2 SAAADI. The V gene end was trimmed by 6 bases and the J gene end by 1 base; junction bases not matched to a gene: 6. DNA of the CDR3: TGCGCCAGCAGATCACCGGGACAGGGGAACACCGGGGAGCTGTTTTTT. Its protein product is CASRSPGQGNTGELFF.

The V and J genes are TRBV11-2 and TRBJ2-5, with 8 nucleotides matching TRBD2. CDR3 size: 16 residues. With 0 bases clipped from V and 5 bases from J, the junction kept 8 bases outside the gene matches. CDR1 SGHAT and CDR2 FQNNGV come from the germline V gene. The CDR3 DNA is TGTGCCAGCAGCTTAGATCGGGGACTAGTATCGGAGACCCAGTACTTC. This sequence encodes CASSLDRGLVSETQYF.

The chain employs TRBV29-1 and TRBJ1-1; no clear D. CDR3 length equals 13 residues. Germline CDR1 reads SQVTM; CDR2 reads ANQGSEA. Trimming stripped 6 bases from V and 7 bases from J, with 18 bases between. CDR3 DNA sequence: TGCAGCGTGGGTCCGGCATCAGGATATGAAGCTTTCTTT. This translates into CSVGPASGYEAFF.

As regards this clone: Other DNA sequences from this sample encode an identical CDR3 as well. J is TRBJ1-2 and V is TRBV18; 8 bases are shared with TRBD1. CDR1 and CDR2 (germline): KGHSH, LQKENI. J was trimmed by 3 bases and V by 2 bases; bases with no gene match: 2. CDR3 length: 14 residues. The CDR3 here is CASSPLDRDYGYTF. Written as DNA, the CDR3 is TGTGCCAGCTCACCATTGGACAGGGACTATGGCTACACCTTC.

The chain recombines TRBV5-1 with TRBJ1-2; 7 bases agree with TRBD1. Germline CDR1 reads SGHRS; CDR2 reads YFSETQ. This CDR3 has 18 amino acids. V dropped 0 bases and J dropped 4; count of bases not matched to a gene: 15. This CDR3 reads CASSLGPLQGTLGYGYTF. The DNA of the CDR3 is TGCGCCAGCAGCTTGGGACCCCTACAGGGGACCCTCGGCTATGGCTACACCTTC.

This chain connects TRBV6-5 to TRBJ2-7; 7 nucleotides agree with TRBD1. The V gene end was trimmed by 8 bases and the J gene end by 7 bases; junction bases not matched to a gene: 17. This CDR3 is 15 amino acids long. Germline CDR1 MNHEY, CDR2 SVGAGI. CDR3 in amino acids: CASVGPGRGQGEQYF. In DNA, the CDR3 is TGTGCCAGCGTGGGGCCCGGAAGGGGGCAGGGGGAGCAGTACTTC.

This clone occurred once. The chain recombines TRBV20-1 with TRBJ1-1, with unresolved D. CDR1 DFQATT and CDR2 SNEGSKA come from the germline V gene (reference sequence). The CDR3 runs 13 residues. With 3 bases removed from V and 5 bases from J, the gap between germline ends came to 13 bases. CDR3 residues: CSASRGFGTEAFF. The CDR3 nucleotides are TGCAGTGCTAGTAGAGGTTTTGGGACTGAAGCTTTCTTT.

The chain recombines TRBV27 with TRBJ1-1, with unresolved D. The CDR3 loop spans 12 amino acids. V was pared by 7 bases and J by 0 bases, with 6 bases between. Germline V gives CDR1 MNHEY, CDR2 SMNVEV (reference sequence). The CDR3 loop is CASKSVNTEAFF. CDR3 in DNA: TGTGCCAGCAAATCAGTGAACACTGAAGCTTTCTTT.

The V call is TRBV19, the J call TRBJ2-2; 10 positions match TRBD2. With 2 bases clipped from V and 5 bases from J, the junction kept 5 bases outside the gene matches. Looked up from germline, CDR1 is LNHDA and CDR2 is SQIVND (reference sequence). The CDR3 consists of 16 residues. Here the CDR3 DNA reads TGTGCCAGTAGTATATCACCTAGCGGGAGTACCGGGGAGCTGTTTTTT. Its protein is CASSISPSGSTGELFF.